This T cell receptor (beta chain) was captured in a study of metastatic and nonmetastatic thyroid tumors. This clone was counted ten times or more. TCRdb re-analyzed the PCR reads using MiXCR. Of tens of thousands of clones in the sample, approximately 20% were seen once. Nobody among the patients had been given any treatment before thyroid surgery. Germline trimming cut 1 base from V and 0 bases from J; bases unmatched to any gene: 8. There are 17 residues in the CDR3. CDR1 DFQATT and CDR2 SNEGSKA come from the germline V gene (reference sequence). The sequence was obtained from a female donor with papillary thyroid cancer or a benign thyroid nodule (not recorded which). Some clones in this sample may be carry-over from other donors' samples. The sample consisted of blood. The chain joins TRBV20-1 to TRBJ2-7, with 11 bases fitting TRBD2. CDR3 in amino acids: CSARVTSGGQSSYEQYF. DNA of the CDR3: TGCAGTGCTAGAGTAACTAGCGGGGGTCAGAGCTCCTACGAGCAGTACTTC.